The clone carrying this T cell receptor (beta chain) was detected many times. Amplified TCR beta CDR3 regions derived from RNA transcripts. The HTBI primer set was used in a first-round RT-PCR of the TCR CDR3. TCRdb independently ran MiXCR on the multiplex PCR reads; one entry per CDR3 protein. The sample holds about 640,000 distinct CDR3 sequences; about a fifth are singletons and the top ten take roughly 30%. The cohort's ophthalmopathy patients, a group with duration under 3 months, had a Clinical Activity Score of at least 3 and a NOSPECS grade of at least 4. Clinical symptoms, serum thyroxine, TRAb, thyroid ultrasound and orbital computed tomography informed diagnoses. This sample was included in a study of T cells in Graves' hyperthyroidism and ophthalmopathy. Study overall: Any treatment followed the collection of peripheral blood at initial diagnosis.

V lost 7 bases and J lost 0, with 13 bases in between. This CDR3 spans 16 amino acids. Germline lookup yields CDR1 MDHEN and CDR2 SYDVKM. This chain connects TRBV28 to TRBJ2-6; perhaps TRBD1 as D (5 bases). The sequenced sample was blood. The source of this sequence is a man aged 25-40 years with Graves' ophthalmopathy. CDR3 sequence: CASTLGRYSGANVLTF. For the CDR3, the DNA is TGTGCCAGCACCTTGGGGCGGTACTCTGGGGCCAACGTCCTGACTTTC.